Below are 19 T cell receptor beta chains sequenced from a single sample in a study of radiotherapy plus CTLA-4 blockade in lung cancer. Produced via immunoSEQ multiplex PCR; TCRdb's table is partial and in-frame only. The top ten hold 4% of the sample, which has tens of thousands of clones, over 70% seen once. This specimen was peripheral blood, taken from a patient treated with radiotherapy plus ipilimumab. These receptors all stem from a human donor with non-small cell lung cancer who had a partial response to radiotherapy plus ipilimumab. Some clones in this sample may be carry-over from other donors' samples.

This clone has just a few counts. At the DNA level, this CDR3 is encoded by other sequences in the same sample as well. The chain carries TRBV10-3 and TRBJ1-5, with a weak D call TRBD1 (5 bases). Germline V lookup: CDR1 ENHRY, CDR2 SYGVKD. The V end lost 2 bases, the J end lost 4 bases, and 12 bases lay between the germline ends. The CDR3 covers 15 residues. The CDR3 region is CAISESSGGNQPQHF. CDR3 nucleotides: TGTGCCATCAGTGAGAGTAGTGGGGGGAATCAGCCCCAGCATTTT.

The CDR3 protein is CASSGNRETEAFF. The CDR3 DNA is TGCGCCAGCAGTGGGAACAGGGAAACTGAAGCTTTCTTT. The chain links TRBV10-1 to TRBJ1-1; a weak D match, TRBD1 (6 bases). The CDR3 contains 13 residues. Deletions cut 4 bases from V and 5 bases from J, with 11 bases between. Germline V lookup: CDR1 WNHNN, CDR2 SYGVQD (reference sequence).

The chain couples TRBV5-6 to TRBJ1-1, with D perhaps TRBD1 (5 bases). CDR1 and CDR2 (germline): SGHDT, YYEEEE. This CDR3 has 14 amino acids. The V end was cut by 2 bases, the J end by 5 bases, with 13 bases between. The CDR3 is CASSFGGVNTEAFF. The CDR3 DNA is TGTGCCAGCAGCTTCGGGGGGGTTAATACTGAAGCTTTCTTT.

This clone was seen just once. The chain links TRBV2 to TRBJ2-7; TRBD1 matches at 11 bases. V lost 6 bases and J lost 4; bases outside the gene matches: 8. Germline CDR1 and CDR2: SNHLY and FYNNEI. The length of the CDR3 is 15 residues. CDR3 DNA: TGTGCCAGCAGATACGGACAGGGGGCAGGTTACGAGCAGTACTTC. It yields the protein CASRYGQGAGYEQYF.

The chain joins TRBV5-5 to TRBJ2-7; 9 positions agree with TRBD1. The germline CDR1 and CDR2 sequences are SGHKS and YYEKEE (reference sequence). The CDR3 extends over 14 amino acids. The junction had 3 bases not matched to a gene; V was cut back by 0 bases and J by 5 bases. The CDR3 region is CASSLDRGLDEQYF. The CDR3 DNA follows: TGTGCCAGCAGCTTGGACAGGGGGCTCGACGAGCAGTACTTC.

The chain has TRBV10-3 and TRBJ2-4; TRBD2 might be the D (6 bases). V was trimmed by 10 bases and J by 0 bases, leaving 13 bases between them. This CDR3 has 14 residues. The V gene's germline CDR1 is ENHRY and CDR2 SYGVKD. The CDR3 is CATYSGLAKNIQYF. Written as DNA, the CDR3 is TGTGCCACCTACAGCGGGTTAGCCAAAAACATTCAGTACTTC.

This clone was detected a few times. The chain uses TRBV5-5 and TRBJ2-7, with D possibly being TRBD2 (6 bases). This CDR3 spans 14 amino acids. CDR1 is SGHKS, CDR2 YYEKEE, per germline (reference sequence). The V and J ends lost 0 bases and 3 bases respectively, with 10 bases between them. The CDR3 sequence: CASSLVGSGYEQYF. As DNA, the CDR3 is TGTGCCAGCAGCTTGGTTGGTAGCGGCTACGAGCAGTACTTC.

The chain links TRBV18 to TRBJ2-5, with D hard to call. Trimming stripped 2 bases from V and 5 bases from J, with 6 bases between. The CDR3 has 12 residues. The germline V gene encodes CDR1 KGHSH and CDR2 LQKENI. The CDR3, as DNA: TGTGCCAGCTCACCAGCCGGGGAGACCCAGTACTTC. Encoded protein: CASSPAGETQYF.

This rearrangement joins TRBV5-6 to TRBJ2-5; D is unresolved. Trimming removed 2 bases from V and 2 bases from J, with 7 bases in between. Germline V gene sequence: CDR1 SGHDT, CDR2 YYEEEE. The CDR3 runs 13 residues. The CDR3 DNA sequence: TGTGCCAGCAGCTTCGCTATACAAGAGACCCAGTACTTC. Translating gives CASSFAIQETQYF.

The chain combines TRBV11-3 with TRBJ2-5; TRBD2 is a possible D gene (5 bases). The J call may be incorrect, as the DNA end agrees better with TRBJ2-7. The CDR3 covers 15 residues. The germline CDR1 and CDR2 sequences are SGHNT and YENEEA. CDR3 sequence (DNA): TGTGCCAGCAGCTTAGGAGGACTCACTGAATACGAGCAGTACTTC. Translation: CASSLGGLTEYEQYF.

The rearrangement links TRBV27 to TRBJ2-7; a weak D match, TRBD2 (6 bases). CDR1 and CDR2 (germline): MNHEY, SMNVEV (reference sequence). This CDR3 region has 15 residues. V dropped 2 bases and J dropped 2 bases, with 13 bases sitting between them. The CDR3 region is CASSLNGGVPYEQYF. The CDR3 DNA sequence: TGTGCCAGCAGTTTAAACGGGGGTGTACCCTACGAGCAGTACTTC.

CDR3 residues: CAFTEGGGPPDTQYF. The CDR3 coding sequence is TGTGCCTTCACAGAAGGGGGAGGGCCCCCAGATACGCAGTATTTT. V is TRBV30 and J is TRBJ2-3; possibly TRBD2 for D (7 bases). CDR3 length: 15 amino acids. V lost 7 bases and J lost 4, with 21 bases in between. Germline CDR1 reads GTSNPN; CDR2 reads SVGIG (reference sequence).

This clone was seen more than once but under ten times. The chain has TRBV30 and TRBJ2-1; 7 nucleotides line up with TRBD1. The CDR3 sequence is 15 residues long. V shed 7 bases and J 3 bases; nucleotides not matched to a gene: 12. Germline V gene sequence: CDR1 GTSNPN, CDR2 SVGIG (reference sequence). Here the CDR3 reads CASNYRGQSYNEQFF. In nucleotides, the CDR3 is TGTGCCTCGAACTACAGGGGACAAAGCTACAATGAGCAGTTCTTC.

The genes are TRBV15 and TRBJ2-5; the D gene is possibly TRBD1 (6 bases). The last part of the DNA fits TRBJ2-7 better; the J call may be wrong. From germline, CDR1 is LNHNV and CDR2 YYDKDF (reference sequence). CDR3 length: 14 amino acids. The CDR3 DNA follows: TGTGCCACCAGCAGGGCAGGGGCAGGCTACGAGCAGTACTTC. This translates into CATSRAGAGYEQYF.

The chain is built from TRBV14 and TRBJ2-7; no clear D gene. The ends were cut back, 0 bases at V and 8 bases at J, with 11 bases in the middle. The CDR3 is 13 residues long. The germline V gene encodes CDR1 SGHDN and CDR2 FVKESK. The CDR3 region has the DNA TGTGCCAGCAGCCAAGATAGAGCGAACAAGCAGTACTTC. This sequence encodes CASSQDRANKQYF.

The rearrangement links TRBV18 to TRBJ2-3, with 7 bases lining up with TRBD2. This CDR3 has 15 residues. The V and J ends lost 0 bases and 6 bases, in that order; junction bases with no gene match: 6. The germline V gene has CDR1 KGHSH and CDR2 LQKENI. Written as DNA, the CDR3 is TGTGCCAGCTCACCACCAACGGGAGGCGGGGATACGCAGTATTTT. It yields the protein CASSPPTGGGDTQYF.

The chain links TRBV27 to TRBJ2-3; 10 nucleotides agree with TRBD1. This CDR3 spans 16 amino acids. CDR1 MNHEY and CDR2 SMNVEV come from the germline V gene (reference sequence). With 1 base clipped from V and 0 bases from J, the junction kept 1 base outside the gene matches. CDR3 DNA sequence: TGTGCCAGCAGTTTATGGGGACAGGGGAGCACAGATACGCAGTATTTT. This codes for CASSLWGQGSTDTQYF.

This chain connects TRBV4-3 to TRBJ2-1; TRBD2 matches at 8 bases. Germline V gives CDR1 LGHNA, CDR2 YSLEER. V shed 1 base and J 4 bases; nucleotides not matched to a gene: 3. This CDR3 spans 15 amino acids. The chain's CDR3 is CASSQGRGGYNEQFF. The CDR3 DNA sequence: TGCGCCAGCAGCCAAGGACGGGGGGGATACAATGAGCAGTTCTTC.

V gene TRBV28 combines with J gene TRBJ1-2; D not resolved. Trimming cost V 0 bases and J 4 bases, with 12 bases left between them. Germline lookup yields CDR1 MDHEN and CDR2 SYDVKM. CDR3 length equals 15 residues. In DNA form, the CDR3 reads TGTGCCAGCAGTTTATGGGAGGGTCGGAGCTATGGCTACACCTTC. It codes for CASSLWEGRSYGYTF.